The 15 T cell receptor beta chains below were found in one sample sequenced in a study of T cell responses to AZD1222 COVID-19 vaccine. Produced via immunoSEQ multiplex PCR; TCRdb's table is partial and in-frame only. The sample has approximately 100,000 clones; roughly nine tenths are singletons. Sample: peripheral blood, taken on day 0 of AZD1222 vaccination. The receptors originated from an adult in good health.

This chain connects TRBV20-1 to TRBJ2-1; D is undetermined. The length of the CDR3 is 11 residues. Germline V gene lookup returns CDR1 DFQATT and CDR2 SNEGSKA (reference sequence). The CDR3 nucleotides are TGCAGCTCCCTCGGGCGAATAGAGCAGTTCTTC. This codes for CSSLGRIEQFF.

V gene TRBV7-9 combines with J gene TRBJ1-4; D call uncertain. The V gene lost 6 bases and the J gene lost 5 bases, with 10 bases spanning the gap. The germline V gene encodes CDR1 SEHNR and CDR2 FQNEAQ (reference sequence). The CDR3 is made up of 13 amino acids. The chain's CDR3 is CASRLYSNEKLFF. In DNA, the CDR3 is TGTGCCAGCAGGCTATACTCCAATGAAAAACTGTTTTTT.

This chain's CDR3 is CASSFNMGEAGELFF. CDR3 coding DNA: TGTGCCAGCAGCTTTAATATGGGGGAGGCCGGGGAGCTGTTTTTT. V usage is TRBV11-1 and J usage is TRBJ2-2; D perhaps matches TRBD2 (6 bases). The CDR3 is 15 residues long. Germline V lookup: CDR1 SGHAT, CDR2 FQDESV (reference sequence). Trimming cost V 3 bases and J 6 bases, with 14 bases left between them.

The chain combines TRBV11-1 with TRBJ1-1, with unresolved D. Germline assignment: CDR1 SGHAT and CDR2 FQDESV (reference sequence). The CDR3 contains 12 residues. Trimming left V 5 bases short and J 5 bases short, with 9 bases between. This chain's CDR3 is CASSQEITEAFF. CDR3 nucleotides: TGTGCCAGCAGCCAAGAGATAACTGAAGCTTTCTTT.

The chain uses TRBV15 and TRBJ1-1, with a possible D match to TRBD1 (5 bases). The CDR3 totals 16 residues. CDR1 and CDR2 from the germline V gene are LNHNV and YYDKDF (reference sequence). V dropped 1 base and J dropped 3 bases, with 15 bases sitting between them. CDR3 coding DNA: TGTGCCACCAGCAGAGTTCCGCGCCGGGGGTACACTGAAGCTTTCTTT. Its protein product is CATSRVPRRGYTEAFF.

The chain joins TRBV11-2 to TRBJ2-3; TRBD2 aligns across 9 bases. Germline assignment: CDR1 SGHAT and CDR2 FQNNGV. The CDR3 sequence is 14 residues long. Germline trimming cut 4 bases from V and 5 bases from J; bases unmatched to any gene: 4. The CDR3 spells CASSSGLALDTQYF. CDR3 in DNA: TGTGCCAGCAGCTCGGGACTAGCATTAGATACGCAGTATTTT.

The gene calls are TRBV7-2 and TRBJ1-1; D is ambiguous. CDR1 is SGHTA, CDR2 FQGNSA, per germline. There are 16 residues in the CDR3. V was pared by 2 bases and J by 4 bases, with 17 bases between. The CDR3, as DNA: TGTGCCAGCAGCTTATTACCGGGTACGTGGGTCACTGAAGCTTTCTTT. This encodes CASSLLPGTWVTEAFF. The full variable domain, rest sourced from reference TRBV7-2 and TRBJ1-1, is GAGVSQSPSNKVTEKGKDVELRCDPISGHTALYWYRQSLGQGLEFLIYFQGNSAPDKSGLPSDRFSAERTGGSVSTLTIQRTQQEDSAVYLCASSLLPGTWVTEAFFGQGTRLTVV.

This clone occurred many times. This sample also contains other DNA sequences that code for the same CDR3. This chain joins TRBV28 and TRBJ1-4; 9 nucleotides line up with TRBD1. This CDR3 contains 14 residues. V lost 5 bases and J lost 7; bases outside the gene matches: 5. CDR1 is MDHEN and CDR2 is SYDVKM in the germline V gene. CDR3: CASSPGQGREKLFF. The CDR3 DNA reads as TGTGCCAGCAGTCCTGGACAGGGGCGTGAAAAACTGTTTTTT. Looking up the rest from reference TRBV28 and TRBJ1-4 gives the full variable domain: DVKVTQSSRYLVKRTGEKVFLECVQDMDHENMFWYRQDPGLGLRLIYFSYDVKMKEKGDIPEGYSVSREKKERFSLILESASTNQTSMYLCASSPGQGREKLFFGSGTQLSVL.

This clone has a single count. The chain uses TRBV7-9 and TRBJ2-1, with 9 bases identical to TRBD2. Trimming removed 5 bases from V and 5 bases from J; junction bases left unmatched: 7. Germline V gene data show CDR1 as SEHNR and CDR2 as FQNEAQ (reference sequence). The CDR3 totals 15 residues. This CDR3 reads CASSGRTSADNEQFF. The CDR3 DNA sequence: TGTGCCAGCAGCGGCCGGACTAGCGCCGACAATGAGCAGTTCTTC.

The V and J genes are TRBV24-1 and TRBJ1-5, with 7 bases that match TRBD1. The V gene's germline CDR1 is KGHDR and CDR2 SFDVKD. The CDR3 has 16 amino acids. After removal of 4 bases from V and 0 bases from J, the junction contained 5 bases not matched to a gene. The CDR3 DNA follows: TGTGCCACCAGTGACCCCACAGGGGATAGCAATCAGCCCCAGCATTTT. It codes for CATSDPTGDSNQPQHF.

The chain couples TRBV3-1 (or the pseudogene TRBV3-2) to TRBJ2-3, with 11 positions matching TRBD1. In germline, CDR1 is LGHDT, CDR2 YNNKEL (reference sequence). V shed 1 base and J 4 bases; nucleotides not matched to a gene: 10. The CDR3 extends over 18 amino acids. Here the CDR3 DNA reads TGTGCCAGCAGCCAAGCCACCGGGACAGGGGGTTCGTCAGATACGCAGTATTTT. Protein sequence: CASSQATGTGGSSDTQYF.

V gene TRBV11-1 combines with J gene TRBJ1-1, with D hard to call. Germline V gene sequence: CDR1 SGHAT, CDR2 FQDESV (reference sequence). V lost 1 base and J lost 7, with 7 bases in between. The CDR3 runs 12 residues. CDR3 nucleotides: TGTGCCAGCAGCTTAGGGGCAGGTGAAGCTTTCTTT. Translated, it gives CASSLGAGEAFF.

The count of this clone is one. The CDR3 region is CASSLYGEQYF. In DNA, the CDR3 is TGTGCCAGCAGTTTATATGGCGAGCAGTACTTC. This chain links TRBV27 with TRBJ2-7, with D unresolved. Looked up from germline, CDR1 is MNHEY and CDR2 is SMNVEV (reference sequence). CDR3 length equals 11 residues. V lost 1 base, J lost 6 bases, and 4 bases lay in between.

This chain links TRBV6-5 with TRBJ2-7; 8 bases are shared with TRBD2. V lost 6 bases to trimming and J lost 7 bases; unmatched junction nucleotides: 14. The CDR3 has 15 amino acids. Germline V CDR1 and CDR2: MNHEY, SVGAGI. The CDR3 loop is CASRNPERETGEQYF. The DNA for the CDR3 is TGTGCCAGCAGGAACCCGGAGCGGGAGACGGGGGAGCAGTACTTC.

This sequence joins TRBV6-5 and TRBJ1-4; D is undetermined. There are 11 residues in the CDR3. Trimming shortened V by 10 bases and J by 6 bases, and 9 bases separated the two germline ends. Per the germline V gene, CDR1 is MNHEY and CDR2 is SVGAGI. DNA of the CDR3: TGTGCCACAGTACGGGATGAAAAACTGTTTTTT. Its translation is CATVRDEKLFF.